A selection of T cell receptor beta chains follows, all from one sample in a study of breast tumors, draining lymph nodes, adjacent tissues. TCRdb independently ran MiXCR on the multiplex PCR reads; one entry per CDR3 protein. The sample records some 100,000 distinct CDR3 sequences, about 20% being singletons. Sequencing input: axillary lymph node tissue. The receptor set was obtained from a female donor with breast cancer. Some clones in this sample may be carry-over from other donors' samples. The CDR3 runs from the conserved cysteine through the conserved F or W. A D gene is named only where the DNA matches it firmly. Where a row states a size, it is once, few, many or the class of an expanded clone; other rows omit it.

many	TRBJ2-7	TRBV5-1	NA	TGCGCCAGCAGCTTGTCACACAGGGAGGGCTACGAGCAGTACTTC	CASSLSHREGYEQYF
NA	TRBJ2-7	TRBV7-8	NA	TGTGCCGGCAGCTTAGGACACACGGGGAACTACGAGCAGTACTTC	CAGSLGHTGNYEQYF
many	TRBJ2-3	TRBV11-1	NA	TGTGCCAGCAGCTCCCCCCGTGGCACAGATACGCAGTATTTT	CASSSPRGTDTQYF
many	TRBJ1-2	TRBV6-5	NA	TGTGCCAGCACTGGGGGATATGGCTACACCTTC	CASTGGYGYTF
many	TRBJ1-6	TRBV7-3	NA	TGTGCCAGCAGCCCGGACAGCTATAATTCACCCCTCCACTTT	CASSPDSYNSPLHF
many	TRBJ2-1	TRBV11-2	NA	TGTGCCAGCAGCCCAGCAGGCCAAAGTAGGTATGAGCAGTTCTTC	CASSPAGQSRYEQFF
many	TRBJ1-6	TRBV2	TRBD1	TGTGCCAGCAGTGCTCGACAGGGATGGAATTCACCCCTCCACTTT	CASSARQGWNSPLHF
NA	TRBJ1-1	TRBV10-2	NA	TGCGCCAGCAGACCACAGAAGAACACTGAAGCTTTCTTT	CASRPQKNTEAFF
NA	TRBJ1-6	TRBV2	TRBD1	TGTGCCAGCAGTCTTCGACAGGGAGAGGCCCTCCACTTT	CASSLRQGEALHF
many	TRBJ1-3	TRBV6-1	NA	TGTGCCAGCAGCCAGCTCTCTGGAAACACCATATATTTT	CASSQLSGNTIYF
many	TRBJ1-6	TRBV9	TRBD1	TGTGCCAGCAGCTCTGACAGGGGGCTTTCACCCCTCCACTTT	CASSSDRGLSPLHF
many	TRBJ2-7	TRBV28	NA	TGTGCCAGCAGTTTATGGGGGGAGGTCGGCGACGAGCAGTACTTC	CASSLWGEVGDEQYF
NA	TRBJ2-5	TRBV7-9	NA	TGCGCCAGCAGCCAAGTAGCCGGACACTGGGGAGAGACCCAGTACTTC	CASSQVAGHWGETQYF
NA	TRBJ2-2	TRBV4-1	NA	TGCGCCAGCAGCCAAGCCGGGACACTCACCGGGGAGCTGTTTTTT	CASSQAGTLTGELFF
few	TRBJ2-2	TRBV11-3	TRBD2	TGTGCCAGCAGCATGGGACTAGCGGGAGGGGCCGGGGAGCTGTTTTTT	CASSMGLAGGAGELFF
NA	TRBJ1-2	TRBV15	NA	TGTGCCACCAGCAGAGATTGGGGTGGCTACACCTTC	CATSRDWGGYTF
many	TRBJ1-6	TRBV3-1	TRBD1	TGTGCCAGCAGTTTAGGAGACAGGGAGATTTCACCCCTCCACTTT	CASSLGDREISPLHF
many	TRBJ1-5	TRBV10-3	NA	TGTGCCATCAGTGACAGGGCGGACAATCAGCCCCAGCATTTT	CAISDRADNQPQHF
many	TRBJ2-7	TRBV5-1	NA	NA	CASSLGVGQGTSHYF
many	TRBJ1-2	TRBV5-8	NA	TGTGCCAGCAGCTACTGGCAGGGTCACTATGGCTACACCTTC	CASSYWQGHYGYTF
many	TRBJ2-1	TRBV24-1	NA	TGTGCCACCAGTGATCCCCCGGTAGATGAGCAGTTCTTC	CATSDPPVDEQFF
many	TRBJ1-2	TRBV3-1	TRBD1	TGTGCCAGCAGCCATACAGGGGTGGATGGCTACACCTTC	CASSHTGVDGYTF
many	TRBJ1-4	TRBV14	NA	TGTGCCAGCAGCCAACGACAGGCAGAAAAACTGTTTTTT	CASSQRQAEKLFF
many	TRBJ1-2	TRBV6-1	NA	TGTGCCAGCAGTGAAGCAGAAGGCCGGCTCCGTGGCTACACCTTC	CASSEAEGRLRGYTF
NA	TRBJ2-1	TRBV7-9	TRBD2	TGTGCCAGCAGCTTATTTGGGACTAGCGAAGTGGAGCAGTTCTTC	CASSLFGTSEVEQFF
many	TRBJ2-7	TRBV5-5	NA	TGTGCCAGCCTTACAGATCGCTACGAGCAGTACTTC	CASLTDRYEQYF
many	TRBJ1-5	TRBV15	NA	TGTGCCACCAGCAGAGATCCCGCTGGTCAGCCCCAGCATTTT	CATSRDPAGQPQHF
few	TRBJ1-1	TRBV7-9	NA	TGTGCCAGCAGCTCGGGACATCCGAACACTGAAGCTTTCTTT	CASSSGHPNTEAFF